A selection of T cell receptor beta chains follows, all from one sample in a study of T cell changes during pregnancy in multiple sclerosis. Clones were sequenced by immunoSEQ multiplex PCR, and TCRdb holds only the in-frame ones, with some missing. The repertoire holds 95,000 to 100,000 clones, with just over 90% as singletons. Sequenced here: peripheral blood, sampled after pregnancy. The origin of the receptors is a female donor in good health, enrolled as a control in a pregnancy study. Both conserved end residues are part of each CDR3. A D gene is named only where the DNA matches it firmly. Clone size appears in some rows only: once, few, many, or a class for an expanded clone.

-,-,TRBV6-5,TRBJ1-1,CASSSVSGGAFF,TGTGCCAGCAGTAGTGTATCGGGAGGAGCTTTCTTT
TRBD1,once,TRBV29-1,TRBJ1-5,CSVARTGDNQPQHF,TGCAGCGTCGCAAGGACAGGGGACAATCAGCCCCAGCATTTT
TRBD1,-,TRBV7-9,TRBJ1-5,CASSSQGIQPQHF,TGTGCCAGCAGCTCACAGGGGATCCAGCCCCAGCATTTT
-,once,TRBV6-1,TRBJ2-7,CATQPHGFGYEQYF,TGTGCCACCCAACCCCACGGGTTTGGCTACGAGCAGTACTTC
TRBD1,-,TRBV5-1,TRBJ1-4,CASSLVAGGWTNEKLFF,TGCGCCAGCAGCTTGGTTGCAGGGGGCTGGACTAATGAAAAACTGTTTTTT
-,-,TRBV28,TRBJ1-1,CASSSYTEAFF,TGTGCCAGCAGTTCTTACACTGAAGCTTTCTTT
-,-,TRBV6-5,TRBJ2-1,CASSPVPRGEQFF,TGTGCCAGCAGCCCAGTTCCCCGAGGTGAGCAGTTCTTC
-,-,TRBV18,TRBJ2-4,CASSPEVDSSINIQYF,TGTGCCAGCTCACCAGAGGTGGACAGTTCGATAAACATTCAGTACTTC
-,-,TRBV11-1,TRBJ2-1,CASSGGWEDYNEQFF,TGTGCCAGCAGCGGCGGGTGGGAGGACTACAATGAGCAGTTCTTC
-,-,TRBV6-5,TRBJ2-3,CASSLSFTDTQYF,TGTGCCAGCAGTTTAAGCTTCACAGATACGCAGTATTTT
-,-,TRBV19,TRBJ1-1,CASSIGAGRTEAFF,TGTGCCAGTAGTATAGGTGCAGGGAGGACTGAAGCTTTCTTT
-,-,TRBV6-5,TRBJ2-7,CASSDYRVGYEQYF,TGTGCCAGCAGTGATTACAGGGTGGGCTACGAGCAGTACTTC
-,once,TRBV7-6,TRBJ2-7,CASSLVSSYEQYF,TGTGCCAGCAGCTTAGTCAGTTCCTACGAGCAGTACTTC
-,-,TRBV13,TRBJ2-7,CASSPTDRAGGSYEQYF,TGTGCCAGCAGCCCGACAGACAGGGCCGGGGGCTCCTACGAGCAGTACTTC
-,-,TRBV29-1,TRBJ1-2,CSVPSRIFYGYTF,TGCAGCGTCCCCTCGAGGATATTCTATGGCTACACCTTC
TRBD2,once,TRBV6-5,TRBJ2-7,CASSPSGVEQYF,TGTGCCAGCAGTCCTAGCGGAGTCGAGCAGTACTTC
-,-,TRBV4-1,TRBJ1-5,CASSHTRGDQPQHF,TGCGCCAGCAGCCATACCAGGGGAGATCAGCCCCAGCATTTT
TRBD2,-,TRBV6-4,TRBJ2-2,CASSVLAGEGTGELFF,TGTGCCAGCAGTGTTCTCGCGGGAGAGGGCACCGGGGAGCTGTTTTTT
-,-,TRBV29-1,TRBJ1-1,CSDYPGYEAFF,TGCAGCGACTATCCGGGGTATGAAGCTTTCTTT
-,-,TRBV18,TRBJ2-3,CASSTTGDTQYF,TGTGCCAGCTCCACCACGGGAGATACGCAGTATTTT
-,-,TRBV27,TRBJ1-3,CASSPSHSGNTIYF,TGTGCCAGCAGTCCCTCCCACTCCGGAAACACCATATATTTT
-,-,TRBV10-3,TRBJ2-5,CAISEVRGSQYF,TGTGCCATCAGTGAAGTTAGGGGGTCCCAGTACTTC
TRBD1,-,TRBV6-1,TRBJ2-5,CASSGTGRETQYF,TGTGCCAGCAGTGGGACAGGGCGGGAGACCCAGTACTTC
-,-,TRBV6-1,TRBJ2-5,CASGRGETQYF,TGTGCCAGCGGACGGGGAGAGACCCAGTACTTC
TRBD2,-,TRBV28,TRBJ2-1,CASSSSTSGRIRQFF,TGTGCCAGCAGTTCGTCGACTAGCGGGAGAATACGGCAGTTCTTC
-,few,TRBV28,TRBJ1-2,CASSLVTGYYGYTF,TGTGCCAGCAGTTTGGTGACAGGTTACTATGGCTACACCTTC
-,-,TRBV7-7,TRBJ2-5,CASSLGGPETQYF,TGTGCTAGCAGCTTGGGGGGGCCGGAGACCCAGTACTTC
-,-,TRBV4-1,TRBJ2-6,CASSHLVGAGANVLTF,TGCGCCAGCAGCCACCTCGTAGGGGCTGGGGCCAACGTCCTGACTTTC
TRBD2,-,TRBV6-4,TRBJ2-3,CASILKGRGTTDTQYF,TGTGCCAGCATTCTAAAAGGGCGGGGGACCACAGATACGCAGTATTTT
TRBD2,-,TRBV15,TRBJ2-3,CATAPVGTSGTESTDTQYF,TGTGCCACCGCACCAGTCGGGACTAGCGGGACTGAAAGCACAGATACGCAGTATTTT
TRBD1,-,TRBV4-1,TRBJ2-7,CASSQVDRDPTYEQYF,TGCGCCAGCAGCCAGGTAGACAGGGACCCTACCTACGAGCAGTACTTC
TRBD2,-,TRBV4-2,TRBJ2-7,CASSQDVGGRRYEQYF,TGTGCCAGCAGCCAAGATGTTGGCGGGAGACGGTACGAGCAGTACTTC
TRBD2,-,TRBV28,TRBJ2-1,CASSPSGTRAYNEQFF,TGTGCCAGCAGCCCCTCCGGGACTAGAGCCTACAATGAGCAGTTCTTC
TRBD2,-,TRBV7-2,TRBJ2-7,CASSLGGTSGRGEQYF,TGTGCCAGCAGCTTAGGCGGGACTAGCGGGAGAGGCGAGCAGTACTTC
-,-,TRBV5-1,TRBJ2-6,CASRGQTTNSGANVLTF,TGCGCCAGCAGGGGCCAGACAACAAATTCTGGGGCCAACGTCCTGACTTTC
TRBD2,-,TRBV10-3,TRBJ2-1,CAISGGSSYNEQFF,TGTGCCATCAGTGGCGGGAGTTCCTACAATGAGCAGTTCTTC
TRBD2,-,TRBV19,TRBJ2-1,CASKPGEGYNEQFF,TGTGCCAGTAAACCGGGGGAGGGGTACAATGAGCAGTTCTTC
-,-,TRBV4-1,TRBJ2-7,CASSQALFRDNEQYF,TGCGCCAGCAGCCAAGCCCTCTTCCGGGATAACGAGCAGTACTTC
TRBD1,few,TRBV6-5,TRBJ1-2,CASRNTGGHGYTF,TGTGCCAGCAGGAACACAGGGGGTCATGGCTACACCTTC
-,-,TRBV30,TRBJ1-2,CAWKRDTYGYTF,TGTGCCTGGAAACGGGACACCTATGGCTACACCTTC
TRBD2,-,TRBV5-6,TRBJ2-2,CASSFGTSGRAASGELFF,TGTGCCAGCAGCTTTGGGACTAGCGGGAGGGCAGCATCCGGGGAGCTGTTTTTT